This record concerns one T cell receptor (beta chain) sequence. In the source study's methods: Counts of nucleated cells, estimated from reference gene primer amplification, were obtained. Assay used: immunoSEQ multiplex PCR; TCRdb lists only in-frame clones, some missing. V, J and clone size were drawn from that table, and D and trimming were deduced from the DNA. Among 290,000 or so clones, approximately 86% were seen once, and the ten largest hold about 1.2%. This CDR3 has 13 residues. V gave up 0 bases and J gave up 4 bases, with 7 bases separating them. Germline lookup yields CDR1 SGHTA and CDR2 FQGNSA. This entry belongs to a study of blood T cell repertoires in COVID-19. Across the whole study: COVID-19 samples, acute and convalescent, were from the United States, Italy and Spain. T cells, B-cell-depleted T cells, or PBMCs supplied cDNA or gDNA.

The gene calls are TRBV7-2 and TRBJ2-7; D is perhaps TRBD2 (6 bases). The source material was peripheral blood. This TCR came from a man aged 65 to 85 with acute or convalescent COVID-19. The CDR3 nucleotides are TGTGCCAGCAGCTTAGCCCGGGGGTACGAGCAGTACTTC. Encoded protein: CASSLARGYEQYF.